These 16 T cell receptor beta chains originate from one sample sequenced in a study of T cell responses to AZD1222 COVID-19 vaccine. The data were produced by immunoSEQ multiplex PCR, yet TCRdb's version contains in-frame clones alone and is incomplete. The profile covers under 200,000 clones, with about 91% appearing a single time and about 1.5% taken by the ten largest. Sequences were derived from peripheral blood, sampled 28 days after the second AZD1222 dose. The source of these receptors is an adult who received the AZD1222 COVID-19 vaccine.

The table lists this clone with a count of one. The chain has TRBV5-4 and TRBJ1-2; D is uncertain. This CDR3 comprises 12 residues. Germline assignment: CDR1 SGHNT and CDR2 YYREEE (reference sequence). Trimming removed 0 bases at V and 8 bases at J, with 8 bases between. The CDR3 DNA sequence: TGTGCCAGCAGCTTGGGGGCGCAGGGCTACACCTTC. Translated: CASSLGAQGYTF.

V usage is TRBV6-6 and J usage is TRBJ2-1, with 7 nucleotides matching TRBD2. The CDR3 has 14 residues. CDR1 is MNHNY, CDR2 SVGAGI, per germline (reference sequence). After removal of 4 bases from V and 8 bases from J, the junction contained 8 bases not matched to a gene. The CDR3 spells CASSLGGSDDEQFF. The CDR3 DNA reads TGTGCCAGCAGTTTAGGCGGGAGCGACGATGAGCAGTTCTTC.

The rearrangement links TRBV29-1 to TRBJ2-2; 7 nucleotides match TRBD1. The germline V gene has CDR1 SQVTM and CDR2 ANQGSEA. V was pared by 6 bases and J by 1 base, with 2 bases of the junction left unmatched. The CDR3 is made up of 13 amino acids. The CDR3 bases are TGCAGCGTAACAGGGGAGAACACCGGGGAGCTGTTTTTT. Translation gives CSVTGENTGELFF.

The gene calls are TRBV6-5 and TRBJ1-6; D is unresolved. The V end lost 6 bases, the J end lost 0 bases, and 9 bases lay between the germline ends. Germline CDR1 and CDR2: MNHEY and SVGAGI. The CDR3 has 15 amino acids. For the CDR3, the DNA is TGTGCCAGCAGCGGGATGAGCTCCTATAATTCACCCCTCCACTTT. Translating it yields CASSGMSSYNSPLHF.

This chain uses TRBV6-5 with TRBJ2-7; a weak D match, TRBD2 (5 bases). The CDR3 is 15 amino acids. CDR1 is MNHEY, CDR2 SVGAGI, per germline. Trimming pared 7 bases from V and 0 bases from J, leaving 16 bases between. CDR3 residues: CASTVGRGTSYEQYF. CDR3 DNA sequence: TGTGCCAGCACCGTAGGTCGGGGAACCTCCTACGAGCAGTACTTC.

This clone has only one observation. J is TRBJ1-2 and V is TRBV11-2, with TRBD1 matching over 8 bases. The trim removed 5 bases at V and 4 bases at J, leaving 12 bases unmatched. Germline assignment: CDR1 SGHAT and CDR2 FQNNGV. The CDR3 extends over 16 amino acids. CDR3 residues: CASSTPRTGPFYGYTF. The CDR3 DNA is TGTGCCAGCAGCACACCCCGGACAGGGCCCTTCTATGGCTACACCTTC.

J is TRBJ2-3 and V is TRBV6-1; perhaps TRBD2 as D (7 bases). CDR3 length: 15 residues. V was clipped by 1 base and J by 4 bases, with 12 bases between them. Germline CDR1 is MNHNS and CDR2 is SASEGT. In DNA, the CDR3 is TGTGCCAGCAGTGAAGAAGGGGGGGGCCCAGATACGCAGTATTTT. This encodes CASSEEGGGPDTQYF.

The CDR3 region is CASSFGSGNTIYF. The CDR3 bases are TGTGCCAGCAGTTTCGGGTCTGGAAACACCATATATTTT. The chain employs TRBV28 and TRBJ1-3, with D unclear. Germline CDR1 is MDHEN and CDR2 is SYDVKM. The CDR3 runs to 13 residues. V was cut by 3 bases and J by 1 base, with 4 bases left in between.

Written as DNA, the CDR3 is TGTGCCAGCAGCGCATCTCAGGGAAGAAACTATGGCTACACCTTC. The encoded protein is CASSASQGRNYGYTF. The chain combines TRBV9 with TRBJ1-2, with D possibly being TRBD1 (5 bases). There are 15 residues in the CDR3. With 3 bases removed from V and 2 bases from J, the gap between germline ends came to 14 bases. CDR1 is SGDLS, CDR2 YYNGEE, per germline.

The chain recombines TRBV27 with TRBJ1-6, with D perhaps matching TRBD1 (5 bases). Germline CDR1 reads MNHEY; CDR2 reads SMNVEV (reference sequence). The CDR3 is 14 amino acids. V lost 4 bases and J lost 7, with 11 bases in between. CDR3 DNA sequence: TGTGCCAGCAGTTCCGCGACAGAGAATTCACCCCTCCACTTT. The encoded protein is CASSSATENSPLHF.

This sequence joins TRBV2 and TRBJ1-3; weak D call: TRBD1 (5 bases). V was shortened by 8 bases and J by 2 bases, with 16 bases between the two germline ends. Germline CDR1 SNHLY, CDR2 FYNNEI. The length of the CDR3 is 15 residues. This chain's CDR3 is CASRGTSGAGNTIYF. CDR3 nucleotides: TGTGCCAGCCGGGGGACGTCGGGGGCTGGAAACACCATATATTTT.

The V and J genes are TRBV19 and TRBJ2-1; 8 nucleotides match TRBD2. The CDR3 runs to 15 residues. Germline CDR1 is LNHDA and CDR2 is SQIVND (reference sequence). J lost 5 bases, V lost 3 bases, and 6 bases had no gene match. The CDR3 nucleotides are TGTGCCAGTAGTATCGGGGGGGTCAGAGACAATGAGCAGTTCTTC. It encodes CASSIGGVRDNEQFF.

V usage is TRBV5-4 and J usage is TRBJ2-3; D uncertain. V dropped 1 base and J dropped 2 bases, with 8 bases sitting between them. The length of the CDR3 is 14 residues. Germline assignment: CDR1 SGHNT and CDR2 YYREEE (reference sequence). In nucleotides, the CDR3 is TGTGCCAGCAGCTTGTCTGGGGTCACAGATACGCAGTATTTT. It codes for CASSLSGVTDTQYF.

The chain employs TRBV28 and TRBJ1-1; the match to TRBD1 covers 7 bases. This CDR3 has 15 amino acids. V was pared by 6 bases and J by 2 bases, with 9 bases of the junction left unmatched. Germline V lookup: CDR1 MDHEN, CDR2 SYDVKM. The CDR3 region has the DNA TGTGCCAGCAGACGCCCGGACAGGTACAACACTGAAGCTTTCTTT. It encodes CASRRPDRYNTEAFF.

Only one count was recorded for this clone. V and J are TRBV6-6 and TRBJ2-1; tentative D call: TRBD1 (6 bases). This CDR3 is 14 amino acids long. Germline values: CDR1 MNHNY, CDR2 SVGAGI (reference sequence). V gave up 4 bases and J gave up 9 bases, with 16 bases separating them. CDR3: CASSLDLGAGEQFF. CDR3 coding DNA: TGTGCCAGCAGTTTAGATCTGGGGGCGGGTGAGCAGTTCTTC.

This sequence joins TRBV12-5 and TRBJ1-1; perhaps TRBD1 as D (5 bases). This CDR3 is 15 amino acids long. Trimming took 0 bases from V and 4 from J, leaving 12 bases between them. Germline values: CDR1 LGHNT, CDR2 FRNRAP. The CDR3 DNA reads TGTGCTAGTGGTTTGGTACTGGGGGGGAGCACTGAAGCTTTCTTT. This encodes CASGLVLGGSTEAFF. Full variable domain (remainder filled in from reference TRBV12-5 and TRBJ1-1): DARVTQTPRHKVTEMGQEVTMRCQPILGHNTVFWYRQTMMQGLELLAYFRNRAPLDDSGMPKDRFSAEMPDATLATLKIQPSEPRDSAVYFCASGLVLGGSTEAFFGQGTRLTVV.